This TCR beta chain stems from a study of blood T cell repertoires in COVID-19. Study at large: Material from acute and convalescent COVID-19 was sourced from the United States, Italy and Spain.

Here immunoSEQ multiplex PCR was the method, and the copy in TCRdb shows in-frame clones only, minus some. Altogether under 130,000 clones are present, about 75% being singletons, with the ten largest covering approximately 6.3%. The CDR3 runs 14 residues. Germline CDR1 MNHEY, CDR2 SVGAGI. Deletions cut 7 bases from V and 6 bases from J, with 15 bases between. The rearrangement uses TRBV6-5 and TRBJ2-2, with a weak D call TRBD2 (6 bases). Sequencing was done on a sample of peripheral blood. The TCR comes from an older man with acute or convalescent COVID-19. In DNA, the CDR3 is TGTGCCAGCACTATGACTAGTCTGCCCGGGGAGCTGTTTTTT. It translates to CASTMTSLPGELFF.